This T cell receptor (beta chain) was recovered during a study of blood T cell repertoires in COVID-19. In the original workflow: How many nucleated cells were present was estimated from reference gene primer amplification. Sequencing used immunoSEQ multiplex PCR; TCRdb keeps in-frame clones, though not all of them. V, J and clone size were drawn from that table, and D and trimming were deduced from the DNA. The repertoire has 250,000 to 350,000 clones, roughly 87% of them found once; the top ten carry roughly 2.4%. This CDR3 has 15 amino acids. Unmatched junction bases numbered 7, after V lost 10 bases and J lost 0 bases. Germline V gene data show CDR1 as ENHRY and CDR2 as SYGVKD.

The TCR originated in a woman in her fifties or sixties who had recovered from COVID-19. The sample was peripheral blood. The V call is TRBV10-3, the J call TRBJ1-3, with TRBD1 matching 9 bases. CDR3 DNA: TGTGCCACGACAGGGGGGGATTTCTCTGGAAACACCATATATTTT. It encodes CATTGGDFSGNTIYF.